This entry concerns a single TCR beta chain. 13 Jbeta primers and 60 Vbeta primers were used for the PCR. The data were produced by immunoSEQ multiplex PCR, yet TCRdb's version contains in-frame clones alone and is incomplete. In the table there are 100,000 to 150,000 clones, about three quarters of which are singletons. This sample is part of a study of cytomegalovirus exposure and HLA in healthy donors. The CDR3 spans 16 residues. Germline V gene lookup returns CDR1 SQVTM and CDR2 ANQGSEA. V dropped 0 bases and J dropped 3 bases, with 15 bases sitting between them. The sample was PBMCs. This receptor was taken from a man aged 25 to 40 in good health and CMV-seronegative. The gene calls are TRBV29-1 and TRBJ2-1; TRBD1 might be the D (5 bases). The CDR3 reads CSVEDSGFVDYNEQFF. The CDR3 nucleotides are TGCAGCGTTGAAGATTCAGGGTTTGTTGACTACAATGAGCAGTTCTTC.